Following are 22 T cell receptor beta chains from one sample sequenced in a study of T cell clonotyping in hematopoietic cell transplantation. This table comes from immunoSEQ multiplex PCR, and its TCRdb copy is limited to in-frame clones, with some not included. The data hold 7,000 to 9,000 clones, with around 94% observed a single time. Specimen: peripheral blood mononuclear cells, collected 30 days after allogeneic stem cell transplant. The receptors were sampled from a male patient over 55 who had an allogeneic stem cell transplant from an unrelated donor, so T cells may come from the graft donor. Some clones in this sample may be carry-over from other donors' samples.

The chain links TRBV14 to TRBJ2-7; TRBD2 aligns across 12 bases. The CDR3 runs 13 residues. The V and J ends lost 6 bases and 3 bases, in that order; junction bases with no gene match: 0. CDR1 is SGHDN and CDR2 is FVKESK in the germline V gene. The CDR3 DNA reads as TGTGCCAGCAGACTAGCGGGGGGCTACGAGCAGTACTTC. It specifies CASRLAGGYEQYF.

The chain is built from TRBV7-2 and TRBJ2-2, with D perhaps TRBD1 (6 bases). CDR1 is SGHTA, CDR2 FQGNSA, per germline. Trimming took 6 bases from V and 1 from J, leaving 9 bases between them. CDR3 size: 14 residues. This CDR3 reads CASRSGQNTGELFF. CDR3 nucleotides: TGTGCCAGCAGGTCGGGACAGAACACCGGGGAGCTGTTTTTT. The complete variable domain, with remaining parts taken from reference TRBV7-2 and TRBJ2-2, reads GAGVSQSPSNKVTEKGKDVELRCDPISGHTALYWYRQSLGQGLEFLIYFQGNSAPDKSGLPSDRFSAERTGGSVSTLTIQRTQQEDSAVYLCASRSGQNTGELFFGEGSRLTVL.

This rearrangement joins TRBV7-9 to TRBJ2-7; 8 bases match TRBD1. V shed 5 bases and J 7 bases; nucleotides not matched to a gene: 10. From germline, CDR1 is SEHNR and CDR2 FQNEAQ (reference sequence). The CDR3 is 14 residues long. The CDR3 nucleotides read TGTGCCAGCAGCCACCCGGACAGGGCCGGGGAGCAGTACTTC. It specifies CASSHPDRAGEQYF.

This clone is a singleton in its sample. This chain joins TRBV2 and TRBJ1-2; possibly TRBD1 for D (5 bases). V lost 6 bases, J lost 0 bases, and 8 bases lay in between. Germline V CDR1 and CDR2: SNHLY, FYNNEI. CDR3 length equals 13 residues. CDR3 in DNA: TGTGCCAGCAGCAGGGATACTAACTATGGCTACACCTTC. Its translation: CASSRDTNYGYTF.

CDR3 DNA: TGTGCCTGGACTAAGGTAGGGACGCTCGCTTTCTTT. This encodes CAWTKVGTLAFF. The chain recombines TRBV30 with TRBJ1-1, with a tentative D call TRBD1 (5 bases). Looked up from germline, CDR1 is GTSNPN and CDR2 is SVGIG (reference sequence). The CDR3 is 12 amino acids. V was pared by 4 bases and J by 11 bases, with 17 bases between.

The chain recombines TRBV27 with TRBJ2-7; 10 nucleotides match TRBD1. The CDR3 spans 15 residues. The germline V gene has CDR1 MNHEY and CDR2 SMNVEV (reference sequence). With V trimmed by 5 bases and J by 1 base, 5 bases remained unmatched. The CDR3 here is CASSPGTGASYEQYF. As DNA, the CDR3 is TGTGCCAGCAGTCCCGGGACAGGGGCATCCTACGAGCAGTACTTC.

The chain recombines TRBV18 with TRBJ1-1; D remains unclear. The CDR3 has 15 residues. Germline V gene sequence: CDR1 KGHSH, CDR2 LQKENI. V was clipped by 6 bases and J by 4 bases, with 18 bases between them. The CDR3 loop reads CASSQGPPGLTEAFF. The CDR3 nucleotides read TGTGCCAGCTCTCAAGGTCCCCCCGGCCTCACTGAAGCTTTCTTT. The full variable domain, rest sourced from reference TRBV18 and TRBJ1-1, is NAGVMQNPRHLVRRRGQEARLRCSPMKGHSHVYWYRQLPEEGLKFMVYLQKENIIDESGMPKERFSAEFPKEGPSILRIQQVVRGDSAAYFCASSQGPPGLTEAFFGQGTRLTVV.

This sequence joins TRBV11-2 and TRBJ2-1, with 8 bases matching TRBD2. The J segment lost 3 bases and the V segment lost 3 bases, leaving 10 bases of the junction unmatched. CDR3 length: 17 amino acids. Per the germline V gene, CDR1 is SGHAT and CDR2 is FQNNGV. The CDR3, as DNA: TGTGCCAGCAGCTTTTCTAACGGGAGGGCCGGCTACAATGAGCAGTTCTTC. Its translation is CASSFSNGRAGYNEQFF. Together with reference TRBV11-2 and TRBJ2-1, the CDR3 gives the full variable domain: EAGVAQSPRYKIIEKRQSVAFWCNPISGHATLYWYQQILGQGPKLLIQFQNNGVVDDSQLPKDRFSAERLKGVDSTLKIQPAKLEDSAVYLCASSFSNGRAGYNEQFFGPGTRLTVL.

The rearrangement uses TRBV4-1 and TRBJ2-7, with a possible D match to TRBD1 (6 bases). The CDR3 totals 14 residues. CDR1 is MGHRA, CDR2 YSYEKL, per germline. V was shortened by 5 bases and J by 0 bases, with 11 bases between the two germline ends. This CDR3 is CASSATDSSYEQYF. In DNA form, the CDR3 reads TGCGCCAGCAGCGCCACGGACAGCTCCTACGAGCAGTACTTC.

The V and J genes are TRBV29-1 and TRBJ2-4; no definite D call. Per germline, CDR1 SQVTM and CDR2 ANQGSEA. This CDR3 is built from 12 residues. V was shortened by 2 bases and J by 2 bases, with 4 bases between the two germline ends. The CDR3, as DNA: TGCAGCGTTGAAATGACCAAAAACATTCAGTACTTC. Protein: CSVEMTKNIQYF.

The CDR3 protein is CASSGRTEADTQYF. CDR3 DNA sequence: TGCGCCAGCAGCGGGCGGACGGAGGCAGATACGCAGTATTTT. The chain employs TRBV5-1 and TRBJ2-3, with D perhaps TRBD2 (5 bases). The CDR3 runs to 14 residues. The V end lost 4 bases, the J end lost 4 bases, and 13 bases lay between the germline ends. Germline V lookup: CDR1 SGHRS, CDR2 YFSETQ.

The chain combines TRBV7-3 with TRBJ2-6; D unresolved. The CDR3 length is 15 residues. V gave up 5 bases and J gave up 7 bases, with 15 bases separating them. Germline V gene sequence: CDR1 SGHTA, CDR2 FQGTGA. CDR3 region: CASSPRLGVANVLTF. As DNA, the CDR3 is TGTGCCAGCAGCCCCCGCCTCGGTGTTGCCAACGTCCTGACTTTC.

The chain couples TRBV27 to TRBJ1-1; D is unclear. The CDR3 runs to 15 residues. Trimming cost V 0 bases and J 0 bases, with 8 bases left between them. CDR1 and CDR2 from the germline V gene are MNHEY and SMNVEV (reference sequence). The CDR3 DNA reads as TGTGCCAGCAGTTTATCACGCCAATTGAACACTGAAGCTTTCTTT. Protein sequence: CASSLSRQLNTEAFF.

V usage is TRBV27 and J usage is TRBJ1-2, with 10 bases fitting TRBD1. The CDR3 is made up of 16 amino acids. V was clipped by 5 bases and J by 7 bases; unmatched bases: 13. The V gene's germline CDR1 is MNHEY and CDR2 SMNVEV (reference sequence). The CDR3, as DNA: TGTGCCAGCAGTCTCGGCAGAGGGACAGGGGAACCTGGCTACACCTTC. This encodes CASSLGRGTGEPGYTF.

This clone was recorded once. The chain combines TRBV2 with TRBJ1-4; D possibly corresponds to TRBD1 (5 bases). Trimming pared 5 bases from V and 8 bases from J, leaving 9 bases between. CDR1 is SNHLY and CDR2 is FYNNEI in the germline V gene. The length of the CDR3 is 12 residues. CDR3 coding DNA: TGTGCCAGCAGTCGACAGCTAGAAAAACTGTTTTTT. Translation: CASSRQLEKLFF.

The chain joins TRBV27 to TRBJ2-7; 13 nucleotides align to TRBD2. Germline V CDR1 and CDR2: MNHEY, SMNVEV (reference sequence). The CDR3 sequence is 15 residues long. The trim removed 5 bases at V and 5 bases at J, leaving 6 bases unmatched. The DNA of the CDR3 is TGTGCCAGCAGTAAAGGACTAGCGGGAGTAAACGAGCAGTACTTC. Protein sequence: CASSKGLAGVNEQYF.

The V gene is TRBV19, the J gene TRBJ2-1; 7 positions match TRBD1. This CDR3 has 11 amino acids. V lost 3 bases to trimming and J lost 10 bases; unmatched junction nucleotides: 0. CDR1 LNHDA and CDR2 SQIVND come from the germline V gene (reference sequence). The CDR3 region is CASSIRGEQFF. DNA of the CDR3: TGTGCCAGTAGTATCAGGGGGGAGCAGTTCTTC.

V is TRBV9 and J is TRBJ2-7; D might be TRBD1 or TRBD2, each matching 5 bases. CDR1 SGDLS and CDR2 YYNGEE come from the germline V gene. V was pared by 5 bases and J by 2 bases, with 14 bases between. The CDR3 sequence is 14 residues long. In nucleotides, the CDR3 is TGTGCCAGCAGTTCCGGGACCGCCACCTACGAGCAGTACTTC. Its translation is CASSSGTATYEQYF.

The CDR3 spells CASSFSDTAYQPQHF. CDR3 DNA sequence: TGTGCCAGCAGCTTCTCGGACACGGCCTATCAGCCCCAGCATTTT. The chain employs TRBV7-8 and TRBJ1-5; weak D call: TRBD1 (5 bases). V was shortened by 3 bases and J by 5 bases, with 14 bases between the two germline ends. This CDR3 has 15 residues. Germline V gene sequence: CDR1 SGHVS, CDR2 FQNEAQ.

This rearrangement joins TRBV2 to TRBJ1-3; D remains unclear. Trimming took off 4 bases at V and 0 bases at J, with 7 bases between the two ends. This CDR3 spans 14 amino acids. Germline lookup yields CDR1 SNHLY and CDR2 FYNNEI. The CDR3 loop reads CASSVRVSGNTIYF. In nucleotides, the CDR3 is TGTGCCAGCAGTGTAAGAGTCTCTGGAAACACCATATATTTT. The full variable domain, its missing parts supplied by reference TRBV2 and TRBJ1-3, is EPEVTQTPSHQVTQMGQEVILRCVPISNHLYFYWYRQILGQKVEFLVSFYNNEISEKSEIFDDQFSVERPDGSNFTLKIRSTKLEDSAMYFCASSVRVSGNTIYFGEGSWLTVV.

The chain has TRBV9 and TRBJ1-3, with TRBD1 as a possible D gene (5 bases). The V gene's germline CDR1 is SGDLS and CDR2 YYNGEE. This CDR3 region has 15 residues. V was trimmed by 3 bases and J by 4 bases, leaving 14 bases between them. The CDR3 DNA reads TGTGCCAGCAGCGGAAGGGGACTGTGGGGAAACACCATATATTTT. Encoded protein: CASSGRGLWGNTIYF.

J is TRBJ2-7 and V is TRBV2; 7 bases are shared with TRBD2. The CDR3 length is 14 residues. V was pared by 3 bases and J by 1 base, with 3 bases of the junction left unmatched. Germline CDR1 reads SNHLY; CDR2 reads FYNNEI. The CDR3 sequence: CASSDASGSYEQYF. The CDR3 nucleotides read TGTGCCAGCAGTGACGCTAGCGGATCCTACGAGCAGTACTTC.